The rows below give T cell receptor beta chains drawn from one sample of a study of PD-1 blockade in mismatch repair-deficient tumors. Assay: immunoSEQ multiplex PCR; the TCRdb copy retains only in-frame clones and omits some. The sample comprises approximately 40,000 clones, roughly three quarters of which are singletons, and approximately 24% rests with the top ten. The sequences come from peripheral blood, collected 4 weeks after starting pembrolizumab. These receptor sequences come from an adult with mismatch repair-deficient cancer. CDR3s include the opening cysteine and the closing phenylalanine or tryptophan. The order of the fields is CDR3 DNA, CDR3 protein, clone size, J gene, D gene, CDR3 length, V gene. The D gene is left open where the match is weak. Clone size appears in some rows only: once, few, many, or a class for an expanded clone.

TGCGCCAGCAGCCAAGTAATGCGGGAGGGAAGAGAGCAGTTCTTC,CASSQVMREGREQFF,.,TRBJ2-1,TRBD2,15,TRBV4-1
TGTGCCAGCAGTCTCCCGGCGGGGGGGGCAGATCAGCCCCAGCATTTT,CASSLPAGGADQPQHF,.,TRBJ1-5,.,16,TRBV28
TGTGCCAGCAGCCCAACTCCCTACGGCACAGATACGCAGTATTTT,CASSPTPYGTDTQYF,.,TRBJ2-3,.,15,TRBV7-2
TGTGCCAGTAGTATGGTAGGGGGCCAAGAGACCCAGTACTTC,CASSMVGGQETQYF,.,TRBJ2-5,.,14,TRBV19
TGTGCCAGCAGTTACGGCCAGGGGAATCAGCCCCAGCATTTT,CASSYGQGNQPQHF,.,TRBJ1-5,.,14,TRBV6-6
TGCGCCAGCAGCCTAGGCAGACTACCGAGAACAGATACGCAGTATTTT,CASSLGRLPRTDTQYF,.,TRBJ2-3,.,16,TRBV4-3
TGTGCCAGCAGCTACAGGGGCACTAATGAAAAACTGTTTTTT,CASSYRGTNEKLFF,.,TRBJ1-4,TRBD1,14,TRBV28
TGTGCCAGCAGCTTAGGGGTCAGGTTCTACGAGCAGTACTTC,CASSLGVRFYEQYF,.,TRBJ2-7,.,14,TRBV11-2
TGTGCCAGTAGTAACCGGGACTTTAGGAATGAGCAGTTCTTC,CASSNRDFRNEQFF,few,TRBJ2-1,.,14,TRBV19
TGTGCCGCGACTAGCCGTACATATAAGTACAATGAGCAGTTCTTC,CAATSRTYKYNEQFF,.,TRBJ2-1,TRBD2,15,TRBV10-3
TGTGCCAGCAGTGAACAGGGAGACCAGCCCCAGCATTTT,CASSEQGDQPQHF,.,TRBJ1-5,.,13,TRBV6-1
TGTGCCAGCAGTTACTCGGCTAGCGGGCTCTACAATGAGCAGTTCTTC,CASSYSASGLYNEQFF,.,TRBJ2-1,TRBD2,16,TRBV6-5
TGCGCCAGCAGCCAAGGATGGCACTTCGGCAATCAGCCCCAGCATTTT,CASSQGWHFGNQPQHF,.,TRBJ1-5,.,16,TRBV4-1
TGTGCCAGCAGTCCGCCCCGGGACAGTGTTGAAGCTTTCTTT,CASSPPRDSVEAFF,.,TRBJ1-1,TRBD1,14,TRBV6-1
TGTGCCAGCAGCCCTCCCGGGGAGCTGTTTTTT,CASSPPGELFF,.,TRBJ2-2,.,11,TRBV7-9
TGCGCCAGCAGCCATACACAGGGAAATCAGCCCCAGCATTTT,CASSHTQGNQPQHF,.,TRBJ1-5,.,14,TRBV4-1
TGTGCCTGGGGACGGAACACTGAAGCTTTCTTT,CAWGRNTEAFF,.,TRBJ1-1,.,11,TRBV30
TGCGCCAGCAGCCAATTCAGGATGTCTAATGAAGGACTGTTTTTT,CASSQFRMSNEGLFF,few,TRBJ1-4,.,15,TRBV4-1
TGTGCCAGCAGTTATAACTACGAGCAGTACTTC,CASSYNYEQYF,.,TRBJ2-7,.,11,TRBV2
TGTGCCAGCGGTCTCTACAATGAGCAGTTCTTC,CASGLYNEQFF,.,TRBJ2-1,.,11,TRBV2
TGTGCCTGGAAACCTCAATCCAAGACAGATACGCAGTATTTT,CAWKPQSKTDTQYF,.,TRBJ2-3,.,14,TRBV30
TGTGCCAGCAGCCCAAGGGTTTATACGGGAGGGACTGATACGCAGTATTTT,CASSPRVYTGGTDTQYF,.,TRBJ2-3,TRBD2,17,TRBV7-8
TGTGCCATCCGGACTAGCGGGAGGGCCAACGAGCAGTACTTC,CAIRTSGRANEQYF,.,TRBJ2-7,TRBD2,14,TRBV6-1
TGTGCCAGCAGCAACCGGGACAGCTCCTACAATGAGCAGTTCTTC,CASSNRDSSYNEQFF,.,TRBJ2-1,TRBD1,15,TRBV9
TGTGCCAGCAGCGTATACGGACTTTCCCCCAATGAGCAGTTCTTC,CASSVYGLSPNEQFF,.,TRBJ2-1,.,15,TRBV9
TGTGCCAGCAGCTCGAGGCGGGATACGCAGTATTTT,CASSSRRDTQYF,.,TRBJ2-3,.,12,TRBV7-9
TGTGCCAGCAGCTACCCCGCGGGACTAGCGGGTTATACGCAGTATTTT,CASSYPAGLAGYTQYF,.,TRBJ2-3,TRBD2,16,TRBV11-3
TGTGCCAGCAGCCCTCGGACTAGTATGTACGAGCAGTACTTC,CASSPRTSMYEQYF,.,TRBJ2-7,TRBD2,14,TRBV7-6
TGTGCCAGCAGCTCCCCCCCCCGGACAGGAACCTACGAGCAGTACTTC,CASSSPPRTGTYEQYF,.,TRBJ2-7,TRBD1,16,TRBV7-9
TGTGCCAGCAGTTTTACTAGCGGGAGGGCCGGAGAGCAGTACTTC,CASSFTSGRAGEQYF,.,TRBJ2-7,TRBD2,15,TRBV6-5
TGCGCCAGCAGCCAAGAATCAGGGGACGAGCAGTACTTC,CASSQESGDEQYF,few,TRBJ2-7,.,13,TRBV4-1
TGTGCCACCAGCAGAGAGAAGGCTGGGGCCAACGTCCTGACTTTC,CATSREKAGANVLTF,.,TRBJ2-6,.,15,TRBV15
TGTGCCAGCAGCTTGGGCTCAGGGAGGAGACAGACCCAGTACTTC,CASSLGSGRRQTQYF,.,TRBJ2-5,.,15,TRBV5-6
TGTGCCAGCAGCCTTGCGAGGATCGACGAGCAGTACTTC,CASSLARIDEQYF,.,TRBJ2-7,.,13,TRBV7-6
TGTGCCAGCAGTCCCTACGAGGAGGGAGAAGAGGCTTTCTTT,CASSPYEEGEEAFF,few,TRBJ1-1,.,14,TRBV28
TGTGCCAGCAGTGCAGGGGGCTACTACGAGCAGTACTTC,CASSAGGYYEQYF,.,TRBJ2-7,TRBD1,13,TRBV27
TGTGCCAGCAGCTCGACGGGTCAGACTCAAGAGACCCAGTACTTC,CASSSTGQTQETQYF,.,TRBJ2-5,.,15,TRBV7-8